The source of this T cell receptor beta chain is a study of blood T cell repertoires in COVID-19. CDR3 size: 16 residues. In the authors' methods: Amplifying reference gene primers gave estimates of nucleated cell counts. The repertoire was sequenced with immunoSEQ multiplex PCR; TCRdb's copy has only in-frame clones and lacks some. The V and J calls and clone size come from that table; D and trimming were worked out from the DNA. The repertoire holds approximately 85,000 clones, 85% to 95% seen once, with about 5.9% in the top ten. Sequencing used peripheral blood. The chain recombines TRBV1 with TRBJ2-7; the table names TRBD1, a call not compared with the DNA. TRBV1 is tagged as a pseudogene. The TCR originated in a woman aged 55-70 years with active COVID-19. This chain's CDR3 is CTSSQPKGQGFYEQYF. The CDR3 coding sequence is TGCACCAGCAGCCAACCCAAGGGACAGGGCTTCTACGAGCAGTACTTC.